Below are 18 T cell receptor beta chains sequenced from a single sample in a study of cytomegalovirus exposure and HLA in healthy donors. The PCR employed 60 Vbeta primers together with 13 Jbeta primers. Measured with immunoSEQ multiplex PCR; TCRdb has only the in-frame clones, and not every one. The sample lists fewer than 100,000 clones, approximately 76% occurring once. The sample was PBMCs. These receptors all come from a man aged 35-49 years in good health and CMV-seropositive.

This chain joins TRBV4-1 and TRBJ2-7, with 7 bases fitting TRBD1. Germline V lookup: CDR1 MGHRA, CDR2 YSYEKL. The CDR3 has 13 amino acids. V was clipped by 7 bases and J by 3 bases; unmatched bases: 6. As DNA, the CDR3 is TGCGCCAGCAAGGGGACAGTTGACTACGAGCAGTACTTC. This sequence encodes CASKGTVDYEQYF.

Worth noting for this clone: The sample holds other DNA sequences that translate to the same CDR3. The genes are TRBV15 and TRBJ1-5; D gene unclear. The CDR3 covers 15 residues. Germline CDR1 LNHNV, CDR2 YYDKDF (reference sequence). V was pared by 0 bases and J by 1 base, with 7 bases between. In DNA form, the CDR3 reads TGTGCCACCAGCAGAGATCCCGGGAGCAATCAGCCCCAGCATTTT. This sequence encodes CATSRDPGSNQPQHF. Drawing the rest from reference TRBV15 and TRBJ1-5, the complete variable domain is DAMVIQNPRYQVTQFGKPVTLSCSQTLNHNVMYWYQQKSSQAPKLLFHYYDKDFNNEADTPDNFQSRRPNTSFCFLDIRSPGLGDTAMYLCATSRDPGSNQPQHFGDGTRLSIL.

This clone was counted only a few times. This chain uses TRBV28 with TRBJ2-5; 7 bases map to TRBD1. The ends lost 2 bases at V and 2 bases at J; junction bases unmatched: 5. CDR1 is MDHEN, CDR2 SYDVKM, per germline. This CDR3 has 15 amino acids. DNA of the CDR3: TGTGCCAGCAGTTTAAACAGGGGCCTACAAGAGACCCAGTACTTC. As protein: CASSLNRGLQETQYF.

This rearrangement joins TRBV28 to TRBJ2-2; 13 nucleotides line up with TRBD2. With V trimmed by 6 bases and J by 6 bases, 7 bases remained unmatched. The CDR3 runs 16 residues. Looked up from germline, CDR1 is MDHEN and CDR2 is SYDVKM. CDR3 DNA sequence: TGTGCCAGCAGCCGTCCGGGACTAGCGGGATCCGGGGAGCTGTTTTTT. This translates into CASSRPGLAGSGELFF.

V and J are TRBV6-5 and TRBJ1-6; D remains unclear. CDR1 is MNHEY and CDR2 is SVGAGI in the germline V gene. The CDR3 consists of 16 residues. The germline V and J ends were trimmed by 4 bases and 0 bases, with 10 bases remaining between them. CDR3 DNA: TGTGCCAGCAGTTGGCGGGGTAGCTCCTATAATTCACCCCTCCACTTT. It specifies CASSWRGSSYNSPLHF.

In its sample, this clone was seen once. The rearrangement uses TRBV7-9 and TRBJ2-4; D not certain. This CDR3 is built from 13 residues. Germline loops: CDR1 SEHNR, CDR2 FQNEAQ (reference sequence). The ends were cut back, 5 bases at V and 7 bases at J, with 12 bases in the middle. The CDR3 DNA is TGTGCCAGCAGCCTCCGCCTCGGGAACATTCAGTACTTC. Encoded protein: CASSLRLGNIQYF.

The V call is TRBV5-5, the J call TRBJ2-1, with TRBD2 identical over 15 bases. Germline trimming cut 3 bases from V and 7 bases from J; bases unmatched to any gene: 5. Germline CDR1 SGHKS, CDR2 YYEKEE (reference sequence). The CDR3 loop spans 16 amino acids. Written as DNA, the CDR3 is TGTGCCAGCAGCTACGGACTAGCGGGGGGGTTGAATGAGCAGTTCTTC. It specifies CASSYGLAGGLNEQFF.

This chain joins TRBV6-5 and TRBJ1-1; weak D call: TRBD1 (6 bases). There are 14 residues in the CDR3. Trimming took 10 bases from V and 4 from J, leaving 19 bases between them. CDR1 is MNHEY and CDR2 is SVGAGI in the germline V gene. The CDR3 loop reads CATSNVGQGTEAFF. DNA of the CDR3: TGTGCCACCTCAAATGTGGGACAAGGCACTGAAGCTTTCTTT.

This clone was counted between two and nine times. The chain has TRBV4-3 and TRBJ2-5; TRBD1 aligns across 9 bases. The length of the CDR3 is 15 residues. Germline V gene data show CDR1 as LGHNA and CDR2 as YSLEER. The V gene end was trimmed by 1 base and the J gene end by 6 bases; junction bases not matched to a gene: 6. In DNA form, the CDR3 reads TGCGCCAGCAGCCAAGTTGGGGACAGGGACAAGACCCAGTACTTC. Protein: CASSQVGDRDKTQYF.

The chain joins TRBV29-1 to TRBJ1-1, with TRBD1 as a possible D gene (5 bases). The CDR3 is made up of 13 amino acids. The germline V gene encodes CDR1 SQVTM and CDR2 ANQGSEA. The germline V and J ends were trimmed by 5 bases and 0 bases, with 10 bases remaining between them. CDR3 bases: TGCAGCGTTACAGGCAACCTGAACACTGAAGCTTTCTTT. This translates into CSVTGNLNTEAFF.

The chain couples TRBV7-9 to TRBJ2-7, with D possibly being TRBD2 (7 bases). This CDR3 has 15 residues. V was cut by 1 base and J by 6 bases, with 16 bases left in between. Germline V gives CDR1 SEHNR, CDR2 FQNEAQ (reference sequence). CDR3 residues: CASSLVLGGPGEQYF. DNA for the CDR3: TGTGCCAGCAGCTTAGTTCTCGGGGGGCCGGGCGAGCAGTACTTC.

This clone has only a few counts. The rearrangement uses TRBV18 and TRBJ2-1, with D perhaps matching TRBD1 (6 bases). Germline V lookup: CDR1 KGHSH, CDR2 LQKENI. Deletions cut 5 bases from V and 10 bases from J, with 15 bases between. This CDR3 is built from 13 residues. CDR3 loop: CASSARSTGEQFF. CDR3 DNA sequence: TGTGCCAGCTCAGCAAGGTCGACAGGCGAGCAGTTCTTC. Full variable domain (missing parts from reference TRBV18 and TRBJ2-1): NAGVMQNPRHLVRRRGQEARLRCSPMKGHSHVYWYRQLPEEGLKFMVYLQKENIIDESGMPKERFSAEFPKEGPSILRIQQVVRGDSAAYFCASSARSTGEQFFGPGTRLTVL.

V and J are TRBV7-2 and TRBJ2-7; TRBD2 matches at 7 bases. The germline CDR1 and CDR2 sequences are SGHTA and FQGNSA. The CDR3 is made up of 13 amino acids. Unmatched junction bases numbered 2, after V lost 3 bases and J lost 3 bases. This CDR3 is CASSLGGIYEQYF. In nucleotides, the CDR3 is TGTGCCAGCAGCTTGGGGGGGATCTACGAGCAGTACTTC.

The rearrangement links TRBV1 to TRBJ2-6; the table's D call of TRBD2 was not tested on the DNA. TRBV1 is assigned pseudogene status. The CDR3 is 18 residues long. The CDR3 DNA follows: TGCACCAGCAGCCAAAGGAGGGCGCGGGAAGTAAGGGCCAACGTCCTGACTTTC. It codes for CTSSQRRAREVRANVLTF.

The chain uses TRBV7-9 and TRBJ2-2; the match to TRBD1 covers 8 bases. This CDR3 is 15 amino acids long. V lost 4 bases, J lost 1 base, and 2 bases stayed unmatched. Germline V gives CDR1 SEHNR, CDR2 FQNEAQ (reference sequence). The CDR3 sequence is CASSSGQGNTGELFF. CDR3 in DNA: TGTGCCAGCAGCTCCGGACAGGGGAACACCGGGGAGCTGTTTTTT. The full variable domain, rest sourced from reference TRBV7-9 and TRBJ2-2, is DTGVSQNPRHKITKRGQNVTFRCDPISEHNRLYWYRQTLGQGPEFLTYFQNEAQLEKSRLLSDRFSAERPKGSFSTLEIQRTEQGDSAMYLCASSSGQGNTGELFFGEGSRLTVL.

CDR3 loop: CASKGQWAYNEQFF. The CDR3, as DNA: TGTGCCAGCAAGGGACAGTGGGCCTACAATGAGCAGTTCTTC. V gene TRBV6-1 combines with J gene TRBJ2-1, with TRBD1 identical over 7 bases. The CDR3 loop spans 14 amino acids. Germline CDR1 is MNHNS and CDR2 is SASEGT. J lost 2 bases, V lost 7 bases, and 5 bases had no gene match.

This chain joins TRBV6-5 and TRBJ2-2; D gene unclear. V dropped 2 bases and J dropped 6 bases, with 10 bases sitting between them. There are 14 residues in the CDR3. Germline values: CDR1 MNHEY, CDR2 SVGAGI. CDR3 sequence (DNA): TGTGCCAGCAGTTACAGATCAGGTTCCGGGGAGCTGTTTTTT. Protein: CASSYRSGSGELFF.

This clone was observed a few times. The DNA for the CDR3 is TGTGCCAGCAGCCTCACAGGCGACTATGGCTACACCTTC. Amino acids: CASSLTGDYGYTF. The V gene is TRBV6-5, the J gene TRBJ1-2, with a possible D match to TRBD1 (5 bases). Germline assignment: CDR1 MNHEY and CDR2 SVGAGI. CDR3 length: 13 amino acids. Trimming shortened V by 6 bases and J by 3 bases, and 11 bases separated the two germline ends.